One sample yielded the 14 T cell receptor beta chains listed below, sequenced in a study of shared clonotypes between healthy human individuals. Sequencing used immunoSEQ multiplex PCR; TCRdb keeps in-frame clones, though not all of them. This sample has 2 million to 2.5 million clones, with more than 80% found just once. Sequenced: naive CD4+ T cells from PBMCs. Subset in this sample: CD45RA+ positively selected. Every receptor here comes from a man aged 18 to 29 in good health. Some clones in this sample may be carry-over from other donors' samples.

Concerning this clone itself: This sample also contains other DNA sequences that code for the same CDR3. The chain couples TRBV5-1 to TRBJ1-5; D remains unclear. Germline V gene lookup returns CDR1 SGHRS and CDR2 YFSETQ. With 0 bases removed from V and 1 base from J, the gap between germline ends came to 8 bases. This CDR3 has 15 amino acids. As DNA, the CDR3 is TGCGCCAGCAGCTTGGGGGGAGTCAGCAATCAGCCCCAGCATTTT. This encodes CASSLGGVSNQPQHF.

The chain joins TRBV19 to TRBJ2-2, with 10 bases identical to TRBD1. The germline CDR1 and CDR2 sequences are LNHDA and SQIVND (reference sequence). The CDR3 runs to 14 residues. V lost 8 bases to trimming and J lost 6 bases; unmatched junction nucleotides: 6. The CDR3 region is CASRGQGIAGELFF. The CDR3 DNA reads TGTGCCAGTCGGGGACAGGGGATCGCCGGGGAGCTGTTTTTT.

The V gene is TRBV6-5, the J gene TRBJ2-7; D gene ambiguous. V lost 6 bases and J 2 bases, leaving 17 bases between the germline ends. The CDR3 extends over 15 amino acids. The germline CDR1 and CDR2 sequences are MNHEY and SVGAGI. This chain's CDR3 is CASRRQTESTYEQYF. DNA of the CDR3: TGTGCCAGCAGGCGCCAAACTGAATCTACCTACGAGCAGTACTTC.

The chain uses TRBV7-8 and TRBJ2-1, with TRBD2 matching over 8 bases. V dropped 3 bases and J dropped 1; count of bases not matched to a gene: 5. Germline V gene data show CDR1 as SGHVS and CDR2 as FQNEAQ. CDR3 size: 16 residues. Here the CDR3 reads CASSFPGLGSYNEQFF. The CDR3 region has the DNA TGTGCCAGCAGCTTTCCGGGACTAGGTTCCTACAATGAGCAGTTCTTC.

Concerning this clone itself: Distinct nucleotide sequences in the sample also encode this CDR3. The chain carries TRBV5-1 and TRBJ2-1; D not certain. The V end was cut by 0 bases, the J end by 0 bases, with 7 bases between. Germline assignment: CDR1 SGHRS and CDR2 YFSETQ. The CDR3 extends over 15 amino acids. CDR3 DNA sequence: TGCGCCAGCAGCTTGGGGTCCAGCTCCTACAATGAGCAGTTCTTC. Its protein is CASSLGSSSYNEQFF.

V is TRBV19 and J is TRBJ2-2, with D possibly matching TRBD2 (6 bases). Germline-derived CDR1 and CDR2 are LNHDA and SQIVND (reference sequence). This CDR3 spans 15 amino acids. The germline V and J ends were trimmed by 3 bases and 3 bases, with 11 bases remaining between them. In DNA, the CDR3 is TGTGCCAGTAGTATGAGACGGGAGTACACCGGGGAGCTGTTTTTT. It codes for CASSMRREYTGELFF. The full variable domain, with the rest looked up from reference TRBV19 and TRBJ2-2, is DGGITQSPKYLFRKEGQNVTLSCEQNLNHDAMYWYRQDPGQGLRLIYYSQIVNDFQKGDIAEGYSVSREKKESFPLTVTSAQKNPTAFYLCASSMRREYTGELFFGEGSRLTVL.

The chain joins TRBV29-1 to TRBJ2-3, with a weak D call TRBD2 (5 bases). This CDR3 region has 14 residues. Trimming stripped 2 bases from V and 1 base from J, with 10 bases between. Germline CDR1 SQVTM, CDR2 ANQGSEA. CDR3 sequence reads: CSVELAPRTDTQYF. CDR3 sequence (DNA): TGCAGCGTTGAATTAGCGCCGCGCACAGATACGCAGTATTTT.

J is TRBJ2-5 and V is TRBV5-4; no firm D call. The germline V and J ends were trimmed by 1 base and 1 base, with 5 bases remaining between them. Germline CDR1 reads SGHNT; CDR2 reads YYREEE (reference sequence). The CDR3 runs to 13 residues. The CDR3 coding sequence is TGTGCCAGCAGCTTGTCCAGCCAAGAGACCCAGTACTTC. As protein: CASSLSSQETQYF.

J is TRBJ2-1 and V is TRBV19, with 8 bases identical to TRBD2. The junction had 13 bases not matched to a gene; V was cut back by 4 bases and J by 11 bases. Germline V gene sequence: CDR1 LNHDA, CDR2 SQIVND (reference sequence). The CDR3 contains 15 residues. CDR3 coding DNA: TGTGCCAGTAGTAAAGAGGTTGTTCGGGAGGGACAGCAGTTCTTC. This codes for CASSKEVVREGQQFF.

CDR3 sequence reads: CASSRLAGDEQYF. The CDR3 region has the DNA TGCGCCAGCAGTAGACTAGCGGGAGACGAGCAGTACTTC. The chain has TRBV4-1 and TRBJ2-7; 12 positions match TRBD2. This CDR3 region has 13 residues. Per the germline V gene, CDR1 is MGHRA and CDR2 is YSYEKL. Losses at the gene ends were 6 bases for V and 5 bases for J; bases not matched to a gene: 2.

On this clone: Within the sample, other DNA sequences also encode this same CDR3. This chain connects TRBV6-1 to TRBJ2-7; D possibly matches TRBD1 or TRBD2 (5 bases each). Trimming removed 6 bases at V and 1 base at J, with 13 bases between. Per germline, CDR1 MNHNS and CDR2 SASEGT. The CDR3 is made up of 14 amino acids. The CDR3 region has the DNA TGTGCCAGCAGGGGGACCCGAGGATCCTACGAGCAGTACTTC. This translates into CASRGTRGSYEQYF.

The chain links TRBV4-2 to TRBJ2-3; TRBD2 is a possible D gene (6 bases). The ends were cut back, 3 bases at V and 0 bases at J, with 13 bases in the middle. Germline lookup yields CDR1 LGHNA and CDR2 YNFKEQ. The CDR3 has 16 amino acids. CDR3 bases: TGTGCCAGCAGCCACTCCCTAGCGCCGAGCACAGATACGCAGTATTTT. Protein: CASSHSLAPSTDTQYF.

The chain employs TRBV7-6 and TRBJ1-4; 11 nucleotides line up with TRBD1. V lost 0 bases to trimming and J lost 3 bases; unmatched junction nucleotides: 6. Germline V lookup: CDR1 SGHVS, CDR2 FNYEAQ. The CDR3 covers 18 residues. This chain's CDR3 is CASSLAQGTGGSNEKLFF. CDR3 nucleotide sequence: TGTGCCAGCAGCTTAGCGCAAGGGACAGGGGGTTCTAATGAAAAACTGTTTTTT.

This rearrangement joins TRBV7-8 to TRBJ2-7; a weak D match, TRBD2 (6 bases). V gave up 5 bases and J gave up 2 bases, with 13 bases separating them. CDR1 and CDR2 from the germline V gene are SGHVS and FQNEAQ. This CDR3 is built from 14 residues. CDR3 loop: CASSLSGGTYEQYF. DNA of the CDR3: TGTGCCAGCAGCCTTTCCGGGGGTACCTACGAGCAGTACTTC.